The T cell receptor (beta chain) described here comes from a study of molecular identifiers for immune sequencing clone quantification. Looking at the study overall: Four of five splits of RNA from about 20,000 or 100,000 naive CD8 cells were sequenced in replicates.

The use of previously described methods and listed TCR primers produced the bulk TCR libraries. MiXCR was run by TCRdb on the PCR reads, yielding one entry per CDR3 protein. The sample shows a few hundred thousand distinct CDR3 sequences, over 20% of them seen only once. Naive CD8 T cells underwent sorting with the CD8+CD4-CCR7+CD45RA+ definition. This CDR3 is built from 13 residues. The V end was cut by 5 bases, the J end by 6 bases, with 11 bases between. Germline-derived CDR1 and CDR2 are MNHEY and SVGAGI. With respect to this clonotype: A much more abundant neighbour one base away suggests this may be a read error.

The sample was naive CD8+ T cells from blood, with Jurkat cell RNA spiked in. Subset of the sample: FACS-sorted CD8+CD4-CCR7+CD45RA+ naive T cells. The clonotype comes from a human donor in good health. Some libraries in this study had Jurkat cell RNA spiked in. The rearrangement joins TRBV6-5 to TRBJ1-5; D might be TRBD1 (5 bases). CDR3 protein: CASSHGGGQPQHF. CDR3 bases: TGTGCCAGCAGTCACGGGGGTGGTCAGCCCCAGCATTTT.